This T cell receptor beta chain was identified in a study of monozygotic twins with cystic fibrosis. Turning to the study itself: Roughly 3.2 micrograms of fragmented DNA underwent around 15 PCR cycles for library preparation.

CDR1 is SNHLY and CDR2 is FYNNEI in the germline V gene. The CDR3 covers 17 residues. J lost 4 bases, V lost 0 bases, and 9 bases had no gene match. Some clones are missing from TCRdb's copy, which holds only in-frame ones; the method was immunoSEQ multiplex PCR. This table holds 25,000 to 35,000 clones, around four fifths found once. This clone has a single count. The rearrangement links TRBV2 to TRBJ1-2, with 9 bases identical to TRBD1. The sequenced sample consisted of blood. This receptor was identified in a girl aged 2 to 10 with cystic fibrosis. CDR3 sequence reads: CASSEATGGAGGYGYTF. CDR3 bases: TGTGCCAGCAGTGAAGCAACAGGGGGCGCCGGGGGCTATGGCTACACCTTC.